The 6 T cell receptor beta chains reported below all come from one sample, sequenced in a study of cytomegalovirus exposure and HLA in healthy donors. PCR primers comprised 60 Vbeta and 13 Jbeta primers. Produced via immunoSEQ multiplex PCR; TCRdb's table is partial and in-frame only. The sample has more than 110,000 clones, roughly 10% seen once. Input material: PBMCs. The receptors shown here come from a man aged 45-60 years in good health and CMV-seronegative.

This chain uses TRBV5-1 with TRBJ1-4; TRBD1 aligns across 9 bases. Trimming removed 5 bases from V and 1 base from J; junction bases left unmatched: 6. This CDR3 has 16 residues. Per germline, CDR1 SGHRS and CDR2 YFSETQ. The CDR3 sequence is CASREGTGLTNEKLFF. CDR3 sequence (DNA): TGCGCCAGCAGGGAAGGGACAGGGCTAACTAATGAAAAACTGTTTTTT.

This clone showed up just a few times. The chain combines TRBV4-1 with TRBJ2-7; TRBD2 agrees at 10 bases. This CDR3 contains 15 residues. V was clipped by 5 bases and J by 1 base; unmatched bases: 5. Germline CDR1 reads MGHRA; CDR2 reads YSYEKL. The CDR3 region is CASSTPGLASYEQYF. The CDR3 DNA reads TGCGCCAGCAGCACTCCGGGACTAGCGTCCTACGAGCAGTACTTC.

This clone was seen a handful of times. Here the CDR3 reads CASSTGTARSVEQYF. CDR3 bases: TGTGCCAGCAGCACGGGGACTGCACGGTCGGTCGAGCAGTACTTC. The V and J genes are TRBV6-5 and TRBJ2-7; D is perhaps TRBD2 (6 bases). Germline CDR1 is MNHEY and CDR2 is SVGAGI. Trimming shortened V by 6 bases and J by 6 bases, and 21 bases separated the two germline ends. This CDR3 comprises 15 residues.

The sample holds a few counts of this clone. The chain uses TRBV7-6 and TRBJ1-2, with 7 positions matching TRBD1. Per the germline V gene, CDR1 is SGHVS and CDR2 is FNYEAQ. The CDR3 runs 12 residues. V gave up 6 bases and J gave up 6 bases; unmatched junction bases: 4. The CDR3 DNA sequence: TGTGCCAGCAGTCCAACAGGGGATGGCTACACCTTC. Protein product: CASSPTGDGYTF.

The chain joins TRBV28 to TRBJ1-5; 8 bases fit TRBD1. V lost 1 base and J lost 7; bases outside the gene matches: 15. There are 18 residues in the CDR3. The germline V gene has CDR1 MDHEN and CDR2 SYDVKM. The CDR3 sequence: CASSLFPLRGQGRQPQHF. The CDR3 region has the DNA TGTGCCAGCAGTTTATTCCCCCTTCGTGGACAGGGAAGACAGCCCCAGCATTTT.

The chain recombines TRBV29-1 with TRBJ2-2; D gene ambiguous. This CDR3 has 15 amino acids. Trimming removed 7 bases at V and 5 bases at J, with 20 bases between. Per the germline V gene, CDR1 is SQVTM and CDR2 is ANQGSEA. CDR3 nucleotide sequence: TGCAGCGCACTCCCCCTGGGTGCGGATACCGGGGAGCTGTTTTTT. Its translation is CSALPLGADTGELFF.